This T cell receptor (beta chain) is drawn from a study of shared clonotypes between healthy human individuals. Naive-designated CD8 cells lacked CD45RO, were positively enriched for CCR7, and omitted terminally differentiated effector memory CD45RA+ cells. Per the germline V gene, CDR1 is WNHNN and CDR2 is SYGVQD (reference sequence). The CDR3 totals 14 residues. V trimming: 4 bases; J trimming: 5 bases; junction bases outside the gene matches: 4. In the source study's methods: Filtering differed, since immunoSEQ gave only junction sequences and no quality scores. The method was immunoSEQ multiplex PCR; TCRdb's version includes in-frame clones alone and lacks a portion of them. The V and J calls and clone size come from that table; D and trimming were worked out from the DNA. The sample gives roughly 2.1 million clones, 90% to 95% of which show up once; more than 1.5% is in the top ten.

J is TRBJ1-1 and V is TRBV10-1; 10 bases are shared with TRBD1. This clonotype originated in a man younger than 35 in good health. Some clones in this sample may be carry-over from other donors' samples. Sequencing used naive CD8+ T cells from PBMCs. CDR3 amino acids: CASSVGTGETEAFF. For the CDR3, the DNA is TGCGCCAGCAGTGTGGGGACAGGGGAGACTGAAGCTTTCTTT.